A single sample is the source of the 2 T cell receptor beta chains below, sequenced in a study of T-cell reconstitution after alpha-beta-depleted transplantation in children. TCRbeta library construction was performed incorporating unique molecular identifiers. TCRdb ran MiXCR on the PCR reads and lists one entry per CDR3 protein. The sample contains about 980,000 distinct CDR3 sequences, 25% to 30% of which appear only once. The sequencing used PBMCs, mostly from graft donor cells, collected 360 days after TCRalphabeta/CD19-depleted stem cell transplant. The receptor source for this set is a boy under three years old who had a stem cell transplant for SCID, so the T cells may come from the graft donor.

This clonotype showed up just a few times. The chain joins TRBV12-3 or TRBV12-4 to TRBJ2-7, with a weak D call TRBD1 (6 bases). Trimming took 8 bases from V and 7 from J, leaving 18 bases between them. The CDR3 covers 13 residues. In DNA, the CDR3 is TGTGCCAGCTCCCAATCCTACAGGGAAGAGCAGTACTTC. It translates to CASSQSYREEQYF.

This clonotype was detected only a few times. The chain combines TRBV5-4 with TRBJ2-1; 9 bases are a match to TRBD2. Germline CDR1 is SGHNT and CDR2 is YYREEE (reference sequence). V gave up 3 bases and J gave up 4 bases; unmatched junction bases: 11. This CDR3 contains 17 residues. The CDR3 sequence is CASSSLYSGGFYNEQFF. CDR3 nucleotides: TGTGCCAGCAGCTCGCTTTATAGCGGGGGCTTTTACAATGAGCAGTTCTTC. The full variable domain, its missing parts supplied by reference TRBV5-4 and TRBJ2-1, is ETGVTQSPTHLIKTRGQQVTLRCSSQSGHNTVSWYQQALGQGPQFIFQYYREEENGRGNFPPRFSGLQFPNYSSELNVNALELDDSALYLCASSSLYSGGFYNEQFFGPGTRLTVL.